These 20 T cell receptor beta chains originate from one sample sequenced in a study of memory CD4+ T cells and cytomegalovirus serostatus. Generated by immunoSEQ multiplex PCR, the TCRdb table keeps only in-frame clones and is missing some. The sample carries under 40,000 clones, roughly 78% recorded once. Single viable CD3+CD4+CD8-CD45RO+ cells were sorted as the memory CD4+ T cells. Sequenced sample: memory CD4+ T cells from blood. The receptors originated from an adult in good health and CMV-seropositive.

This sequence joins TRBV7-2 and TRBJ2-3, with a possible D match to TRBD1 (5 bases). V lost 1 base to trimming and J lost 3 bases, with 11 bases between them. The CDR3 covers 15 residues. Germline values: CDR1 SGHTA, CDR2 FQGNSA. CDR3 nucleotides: TGTGCCAGCAGCTTAGTGGCAGGGCCGACAGATACGCAGTATTTT. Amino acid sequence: CASSLVAGPTDTQYF.

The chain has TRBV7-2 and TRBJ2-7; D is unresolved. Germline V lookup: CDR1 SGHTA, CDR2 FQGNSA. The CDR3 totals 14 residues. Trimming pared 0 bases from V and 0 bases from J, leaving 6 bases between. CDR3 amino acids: CASSLAGNSYEQYF. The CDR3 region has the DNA TGTGCCAGCAGCTTAGCGGGCAACTCCTACGAGCAGTACTTC.

This CDR3 is CASSQVAGTSTDSGANVLTF. In DNA form, the CDR3 reads TGCGCCAGCAGCCAAGTGGCGGGGACCTCAACAGACTCTGGGGCCAACGTCCTGACTTTC. The rearrangement joins TRBV4-1 to TRBJ2-6; D is perhaps TRBD2 (6 bases). Trimming took off 1 base at V and 0 bases at J, with 19 bases between the two ends. This CDR3 has 20 residues. Germline CDR1 MGHRA, CDR2 YSYEKL.

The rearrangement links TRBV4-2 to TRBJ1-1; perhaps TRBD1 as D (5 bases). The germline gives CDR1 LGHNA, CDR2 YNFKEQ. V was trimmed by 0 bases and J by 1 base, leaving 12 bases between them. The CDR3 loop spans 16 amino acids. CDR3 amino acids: CASSQEGLETNTEAFF. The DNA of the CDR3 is TGTGCCAGCAGCCAAGAGGGGCTAGAAACGAACACTGAAGCTTTCTTT.

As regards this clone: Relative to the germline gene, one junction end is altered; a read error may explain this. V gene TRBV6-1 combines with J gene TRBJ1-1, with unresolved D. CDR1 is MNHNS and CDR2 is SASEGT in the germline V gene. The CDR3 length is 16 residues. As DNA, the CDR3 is TGTGCCATCAGTGAGTCGATAGTAGTTCGAAGCACTGAAGCTTTCTTT. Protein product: CAISESIVVRSTEAFF.

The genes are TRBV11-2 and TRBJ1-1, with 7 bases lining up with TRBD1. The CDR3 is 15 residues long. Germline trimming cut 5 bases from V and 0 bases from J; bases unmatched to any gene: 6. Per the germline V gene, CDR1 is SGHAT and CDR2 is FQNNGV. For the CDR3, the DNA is TGTGCCAGCAGCCATTACAGGGGACTGAACACTGAAGCTTTCTTT. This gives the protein CASSHYRGLNTEAFF.

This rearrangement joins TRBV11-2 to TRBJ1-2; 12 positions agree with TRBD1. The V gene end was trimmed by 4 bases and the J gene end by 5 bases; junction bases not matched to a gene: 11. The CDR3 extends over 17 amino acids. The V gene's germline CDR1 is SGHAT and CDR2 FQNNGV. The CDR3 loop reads CASSSYSGQGARYGYTF. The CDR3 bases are TGTGCCAGCAGCTCGTACTCGGGACAGGGGGCGAGGTATGGCTACACCTTC.

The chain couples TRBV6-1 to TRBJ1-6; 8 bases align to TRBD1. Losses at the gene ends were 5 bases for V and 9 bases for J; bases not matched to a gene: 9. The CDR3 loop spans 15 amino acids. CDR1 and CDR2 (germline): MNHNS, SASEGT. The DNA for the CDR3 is TGTGCCAGCAGTCTAGACAGGGGCCGAGGTTCACCCCTCCACTTT. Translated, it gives CASSLDRGRGSPLHF.

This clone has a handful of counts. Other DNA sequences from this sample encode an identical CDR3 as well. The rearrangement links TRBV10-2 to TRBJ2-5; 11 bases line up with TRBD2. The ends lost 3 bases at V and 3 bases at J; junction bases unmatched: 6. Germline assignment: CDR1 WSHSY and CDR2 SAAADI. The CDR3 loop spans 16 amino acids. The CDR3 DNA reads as TGCGCCAGCAGTGATCCTAGCGGGGGGCCGAAAGAGACCCAGTACTTC. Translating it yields CASSDPSGGPKETQYF.

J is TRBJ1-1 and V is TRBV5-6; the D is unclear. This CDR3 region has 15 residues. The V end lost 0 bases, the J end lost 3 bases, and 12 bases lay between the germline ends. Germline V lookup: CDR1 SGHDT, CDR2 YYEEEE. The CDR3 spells CASSLGVSPDTEAFF. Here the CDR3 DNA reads TGTGCCAGCAGCTTGGGAGTTAGTCCGGACACTGAAGCTTTCTTT.

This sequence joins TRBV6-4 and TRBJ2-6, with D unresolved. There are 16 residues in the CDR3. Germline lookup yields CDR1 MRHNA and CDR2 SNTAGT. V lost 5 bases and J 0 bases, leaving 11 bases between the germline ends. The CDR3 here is CASSLDPASGANVLTF. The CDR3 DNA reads TGTGCCAGCAGTCTTGACCCGGCCTCTGGGGCCAACGTCCTGACTTTC.

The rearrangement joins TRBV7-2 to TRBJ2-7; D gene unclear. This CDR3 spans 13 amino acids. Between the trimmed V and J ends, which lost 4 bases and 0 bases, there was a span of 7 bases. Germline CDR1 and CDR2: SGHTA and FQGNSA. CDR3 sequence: CASSSQHSYEQYF. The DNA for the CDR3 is TGTGCCAGCAGCTCCCAGCACTCCTACGAGCAGTACTTC.

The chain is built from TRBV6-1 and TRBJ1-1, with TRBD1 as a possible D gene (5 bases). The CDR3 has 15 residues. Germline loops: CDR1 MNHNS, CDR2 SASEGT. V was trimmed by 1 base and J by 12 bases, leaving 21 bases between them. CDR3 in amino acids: CASSEVPVLGLETFF. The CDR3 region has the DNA TGTGCCAGCAGTGAAGTCCCTGTCCTGGGGCTGGAAACTTTCTTT.

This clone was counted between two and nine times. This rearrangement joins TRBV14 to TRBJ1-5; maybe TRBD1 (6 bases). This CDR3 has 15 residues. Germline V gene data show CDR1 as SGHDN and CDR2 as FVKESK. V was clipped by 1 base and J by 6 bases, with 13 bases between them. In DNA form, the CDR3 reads TGTGCCAGCAGCCAAGTGTTTCAAGGGGGTCAGCCCCAGCATTTT. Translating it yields CASSQVFQGGQPQHF. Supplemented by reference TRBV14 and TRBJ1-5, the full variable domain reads EAGVTQFPSHSVIEKGQTVTLRCDPISGHDNLYWYRRVMGKEIKFLLHFVKESKQDESGMPNNRFLAERTGGTYSTLKVQPAELEDSGVYFCASSQVFQGGQPQHFGDGTRLSIL.

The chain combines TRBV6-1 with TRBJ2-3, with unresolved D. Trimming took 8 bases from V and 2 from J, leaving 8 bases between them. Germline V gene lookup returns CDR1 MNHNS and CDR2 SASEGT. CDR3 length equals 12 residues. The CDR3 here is CASGPYTDTQYF. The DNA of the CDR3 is TGTGCCAGCGGACCTTACACAGATACGCAGTATTTT.

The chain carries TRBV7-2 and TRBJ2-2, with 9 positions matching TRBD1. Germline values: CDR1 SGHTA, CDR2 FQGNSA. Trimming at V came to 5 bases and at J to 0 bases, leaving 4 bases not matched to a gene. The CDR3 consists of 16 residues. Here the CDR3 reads CASSQQGAANTGELFF. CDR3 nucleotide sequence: TGTGCCAGCAGCCAACAGGGGGCCGCGAACACCGGGGAGCTGTTTTTT. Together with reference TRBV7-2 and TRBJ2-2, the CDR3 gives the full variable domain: GAGVSQSPSNKVTEKGKDVELRCDPISGHTALYWYRQSLGQGLEFLIYFQGNSAPDKSGLPSDRFSAERTGGSVSTLTIQRTQQEDSAVYLCASSQQGAANTGELFFGEGSRLTVL.

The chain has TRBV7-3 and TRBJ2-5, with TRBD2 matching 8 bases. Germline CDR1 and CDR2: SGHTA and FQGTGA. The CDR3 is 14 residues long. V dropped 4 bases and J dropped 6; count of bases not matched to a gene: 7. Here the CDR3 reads CASSYGGGLKTQYF. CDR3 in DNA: TGTGCCAGCAGCTACGGGGGGGGGCTGAAGACCCAGTACTTC.

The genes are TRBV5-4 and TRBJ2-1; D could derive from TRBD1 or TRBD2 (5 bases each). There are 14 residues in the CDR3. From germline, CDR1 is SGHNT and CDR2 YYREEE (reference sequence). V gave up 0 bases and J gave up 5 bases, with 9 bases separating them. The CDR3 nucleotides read TGTGCCAGCAGCTTGGTGGGACGTAACAATGAGCAGTTCTTC. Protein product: CASSLVGRNNEQFF. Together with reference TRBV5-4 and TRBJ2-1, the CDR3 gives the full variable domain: ETGVTQSPTHLIKTRGQQVTLRCSSQSGHNTVSWYQQALGQGPQFIFQYYREEENGRGNFPPRFSGLQFPNYSSELNVNALELDDSALYLCASSLVGRNNEQFFGPGTRLTVL.

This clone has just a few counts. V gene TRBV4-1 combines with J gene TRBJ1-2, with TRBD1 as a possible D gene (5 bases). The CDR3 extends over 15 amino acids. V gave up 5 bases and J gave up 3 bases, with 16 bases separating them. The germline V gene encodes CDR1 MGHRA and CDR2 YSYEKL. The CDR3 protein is CASSRLARGDYGYTF. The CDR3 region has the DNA TGCGCCAGCAGCAGACTTGCGCGAGGGGACTATGGCTACACCTTC.

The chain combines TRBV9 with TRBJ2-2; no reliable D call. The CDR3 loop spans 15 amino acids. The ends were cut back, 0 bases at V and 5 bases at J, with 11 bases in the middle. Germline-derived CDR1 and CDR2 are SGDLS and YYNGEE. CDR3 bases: TGTGCCAGCAGCGTAGCTATACGCCTGACCGGGGAGCTGTTTTTT. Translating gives CASSVAIRLTGELFF.